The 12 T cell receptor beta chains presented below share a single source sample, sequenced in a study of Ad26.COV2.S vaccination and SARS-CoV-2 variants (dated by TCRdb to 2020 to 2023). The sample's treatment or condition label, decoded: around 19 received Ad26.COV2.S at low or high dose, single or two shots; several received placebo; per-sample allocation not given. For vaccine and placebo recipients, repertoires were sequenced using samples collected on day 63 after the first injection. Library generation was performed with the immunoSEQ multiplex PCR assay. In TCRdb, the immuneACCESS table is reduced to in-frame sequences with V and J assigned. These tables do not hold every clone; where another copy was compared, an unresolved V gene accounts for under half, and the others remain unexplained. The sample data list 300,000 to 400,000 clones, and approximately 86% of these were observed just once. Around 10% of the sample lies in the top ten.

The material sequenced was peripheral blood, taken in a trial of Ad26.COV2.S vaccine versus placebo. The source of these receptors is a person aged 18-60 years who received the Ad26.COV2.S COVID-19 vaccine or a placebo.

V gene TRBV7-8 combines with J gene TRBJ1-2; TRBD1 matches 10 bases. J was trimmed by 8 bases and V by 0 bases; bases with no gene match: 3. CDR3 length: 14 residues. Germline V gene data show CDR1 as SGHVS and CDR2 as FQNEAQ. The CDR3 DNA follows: TGTGCCAGCAGCTTAGCAGGGACAGGGGTAGGCTACACCTTC. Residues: CASSLAGTGVGYTF.

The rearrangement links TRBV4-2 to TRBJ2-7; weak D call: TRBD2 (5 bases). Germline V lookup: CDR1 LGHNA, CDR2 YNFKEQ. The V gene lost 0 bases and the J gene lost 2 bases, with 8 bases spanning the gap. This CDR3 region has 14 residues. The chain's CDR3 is CASSQERETYEQYF. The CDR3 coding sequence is TGTGCCAGCAGCCAAGAAAGGGAGACCTACGAGCAGTACTTC.

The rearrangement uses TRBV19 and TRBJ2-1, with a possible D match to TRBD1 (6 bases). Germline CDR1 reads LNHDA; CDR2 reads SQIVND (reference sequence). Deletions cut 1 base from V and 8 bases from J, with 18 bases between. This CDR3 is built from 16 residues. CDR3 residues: CASSIASGAIIDEQFF. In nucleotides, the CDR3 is TGTGCCAGTAGTATAGCTTCAGGGGCTATAATCGATGAGCAGTTCTTC.

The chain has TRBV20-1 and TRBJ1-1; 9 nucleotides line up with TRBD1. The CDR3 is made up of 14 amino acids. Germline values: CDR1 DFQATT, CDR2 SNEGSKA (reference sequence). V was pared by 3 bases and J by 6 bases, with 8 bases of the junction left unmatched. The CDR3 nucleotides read TGCAGTGCTAGTACCGGGACAGGGTTCCCTGAAGCTTTCTTT. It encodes CSASTGTGFPEAFF.

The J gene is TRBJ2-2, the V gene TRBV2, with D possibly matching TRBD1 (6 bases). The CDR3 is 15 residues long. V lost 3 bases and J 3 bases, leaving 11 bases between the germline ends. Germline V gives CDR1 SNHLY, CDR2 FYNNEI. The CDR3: CASSESAGDTGELFF. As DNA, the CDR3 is TGTGCCAGCAGTGAGTCGGCAGGGGACACCGGGGAGCTGTTTTTT. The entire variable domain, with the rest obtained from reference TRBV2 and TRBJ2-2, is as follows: EPEVTQTPSHQVTQMGQEVILRCVPISNHLYFYWYRQILGQKVEFLVSFYNNEISEKSEIFDDQFSVERPDGSNFTLKIRSTKLEDSAMYFCASSESAGDTGELFFGEGSRLTVL.

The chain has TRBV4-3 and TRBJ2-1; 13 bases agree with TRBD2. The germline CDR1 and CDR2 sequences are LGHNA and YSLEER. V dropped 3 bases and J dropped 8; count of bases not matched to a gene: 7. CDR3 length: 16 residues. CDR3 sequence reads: CASSQSGTSGVYEQFF. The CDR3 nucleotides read TGCGCCAGCAGCCAGAGTGGGACTAGCGGGGTGTATGAGCAGTTCTTC.

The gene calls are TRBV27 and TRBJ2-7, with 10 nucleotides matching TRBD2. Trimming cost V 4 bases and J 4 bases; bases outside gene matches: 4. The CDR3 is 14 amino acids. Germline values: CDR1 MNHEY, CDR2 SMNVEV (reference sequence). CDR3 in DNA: TGTGCCAGCAGTTCGGGACTAGCGAGGTACGAGCAGTACTTC. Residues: CASSSGLARYEQYF.

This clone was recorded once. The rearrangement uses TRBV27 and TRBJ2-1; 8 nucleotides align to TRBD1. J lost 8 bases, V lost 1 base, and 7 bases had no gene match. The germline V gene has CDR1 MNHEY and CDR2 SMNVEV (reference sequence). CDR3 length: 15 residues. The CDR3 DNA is TGTGCCAGCAGTTTATATCGGCAGGGGGCCTATGAGCAGTTCTTC. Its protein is CASSLYRQGAYEQFF.

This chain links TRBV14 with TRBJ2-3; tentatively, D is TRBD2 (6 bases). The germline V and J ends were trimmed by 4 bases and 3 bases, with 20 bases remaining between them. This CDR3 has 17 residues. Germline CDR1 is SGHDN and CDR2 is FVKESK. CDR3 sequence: CASSLYFSSGVTDTQYF. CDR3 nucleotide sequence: TGTGCCAGCAGCCTCTACTTCTCCTCGGGAGTAACAGATACGCAGTATTTT.

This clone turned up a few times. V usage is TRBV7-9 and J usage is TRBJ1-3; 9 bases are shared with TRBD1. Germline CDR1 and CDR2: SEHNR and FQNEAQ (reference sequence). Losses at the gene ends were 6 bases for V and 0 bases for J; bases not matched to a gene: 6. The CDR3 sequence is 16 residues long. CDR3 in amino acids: CASRRTGQGSGNTIYF. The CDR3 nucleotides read TGTGCCAGCAGAAGGACGGGACAGGGCTCTGGAAACACCATATATTTT.

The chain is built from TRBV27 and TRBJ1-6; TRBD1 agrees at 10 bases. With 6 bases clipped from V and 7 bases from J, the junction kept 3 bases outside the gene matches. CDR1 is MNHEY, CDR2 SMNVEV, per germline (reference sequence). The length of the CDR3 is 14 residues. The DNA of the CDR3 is TGTGCCAGCAGGCAGGACAGGGGGAATTCACCCCTCCACTTT. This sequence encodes CASRQDRGNSPLHF.

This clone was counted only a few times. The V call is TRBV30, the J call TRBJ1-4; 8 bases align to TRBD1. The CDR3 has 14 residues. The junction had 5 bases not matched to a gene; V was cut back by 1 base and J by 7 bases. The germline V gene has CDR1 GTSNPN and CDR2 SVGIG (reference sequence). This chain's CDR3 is CAWSAGQGAEKLFF. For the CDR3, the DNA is TGTGCCTGGAGTGCAGGACAGGGAGCTGAAAAACTGTTTTTT. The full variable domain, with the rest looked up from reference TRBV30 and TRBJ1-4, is SQTIHQWPATLVQPVGSPLSLECTVEGTSNPNLYWYRQAAGRGLQLLFYSVGIGQISSEVPQNLSASRPQDRQFILSSKKLLLSDSGFYLCAWSAGQGAEKLFFGSGTQLSVL.